This T cell receptor beta chain is from a study of naive and memory T cell subsets. An oligonucleotide containing a UMI was ligated to the 3' end of TCR cDNA. RNA was extracted from around 2.7 ml of whole blood of healthy adults. Ligated cDNA underwent four rounds of PCR with nested alpha and beta constant region primers and SP2. Alpha and beta constant region primers primed reverse transcription for blood and skin samples. MiXCR, run by TCRdb on the 5' RACE reads, gives a single entry per CDR3 protein. The sample has around 30,000 distinct CDR3 sequences, 15% to 20% seen once. This clonotype was observed at least ten times. CDR3 length equals 15 residues. V was clipped by 6 bases and J by 0 bases, with 9 bases between them. The germline CDR1 and CDR2 sequences are MNHEY and SVGAGI.

The genes are TRBV6-5 and TRBJ1-6; D remains unclear. The sequence derives from a female donor in good health. The CDR3 DNA is TGTGCCAGCAGCTTCGACGACTCCTATAATTCACCCCTCCACTTT. Translated, it gives CASSFDDSYNSPLHF.